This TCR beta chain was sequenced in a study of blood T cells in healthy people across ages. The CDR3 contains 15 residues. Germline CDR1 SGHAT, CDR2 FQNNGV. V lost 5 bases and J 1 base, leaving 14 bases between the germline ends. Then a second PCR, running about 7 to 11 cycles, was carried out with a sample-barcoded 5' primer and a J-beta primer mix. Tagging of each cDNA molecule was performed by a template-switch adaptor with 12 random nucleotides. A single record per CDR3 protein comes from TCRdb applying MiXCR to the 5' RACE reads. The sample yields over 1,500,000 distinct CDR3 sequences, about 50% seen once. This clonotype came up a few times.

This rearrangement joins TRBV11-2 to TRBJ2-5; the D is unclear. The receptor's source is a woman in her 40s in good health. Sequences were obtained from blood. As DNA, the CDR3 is TGTGCCAGCAGCCCCGACAACTACTCCCAAGAGACCCAGTACTTC. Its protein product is CASSPDNYSQETQYF.